This TCR beta chain was retrieved from a study of T cells in Graves' hyperthyroidism and ophthalmopathy. The source material, RNA transcripts, was used to amplify TCR beta CDR3 regions. The TCR CDR3 first-round RT-PCR relied on the HTBI primer set. TCRdb re-derived calls from the multiplex PCR reads in MiXCR, one entry per CDR3 protein. The sample consists of 250,000 to 350,000 distinct CDR3 sequences, 22% of them appearing once. This CDR3 spans 12 amino acids. The V and J ends lost 8 bases and 4 bases respectively, with 11 bases between them. Germline loops: CDR1 MNHNS, CDR2 SASEGT. The sample was blood. The sequence came from a man aged 30 to 45 with Graves' ophthalmopathy. The rearrangement joins TRBV6-1 to TRBJ1-1, with D unresolved. The CDR3 DNA sequence: TGTGCCAGCCAATCGCGGAGCACTGAAGCTTTCTTT. It specifies CASQSRSTEAFF.